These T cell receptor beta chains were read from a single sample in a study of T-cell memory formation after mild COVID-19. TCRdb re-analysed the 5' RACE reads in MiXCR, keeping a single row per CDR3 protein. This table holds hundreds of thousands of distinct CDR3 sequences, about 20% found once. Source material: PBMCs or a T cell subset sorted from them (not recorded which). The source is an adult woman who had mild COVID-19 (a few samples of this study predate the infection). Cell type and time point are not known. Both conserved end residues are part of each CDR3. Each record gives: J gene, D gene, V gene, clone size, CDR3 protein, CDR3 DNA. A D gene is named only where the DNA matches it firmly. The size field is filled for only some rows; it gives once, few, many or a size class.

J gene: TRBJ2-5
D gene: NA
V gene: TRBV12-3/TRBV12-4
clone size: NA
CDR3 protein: CASSLRRLETQYF
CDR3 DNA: TGTGCCAGCAGTTTACGTCGTCTGGAGACCCAGTACTTC

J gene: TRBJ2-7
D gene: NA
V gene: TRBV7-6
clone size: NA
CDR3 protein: CASSSAGPAYEQYF
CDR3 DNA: TGTGCCAGCAGCTCCGCCGGGCCGGCCTACGAGCAGTACTTC

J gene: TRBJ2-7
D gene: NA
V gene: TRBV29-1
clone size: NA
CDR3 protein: CSVRQDSYEQYF
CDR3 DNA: TGCAGCGTTCGCCAGGACTCCTACGAGCAGTACTTC

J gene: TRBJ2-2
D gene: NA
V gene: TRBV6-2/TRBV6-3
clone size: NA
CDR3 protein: CASSYYRGRSNTGELFF
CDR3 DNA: TGTGCCAGCAGTTACTACAGAGGGCGGTCGAACACCGGGGAGCTGTTTTTT

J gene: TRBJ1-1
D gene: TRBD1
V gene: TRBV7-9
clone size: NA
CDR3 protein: CASRPTGQTSEAFF
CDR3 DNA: TGTGCCAGCAGACCTACGGGACAGACGTCAGAAGCTTTCTTT

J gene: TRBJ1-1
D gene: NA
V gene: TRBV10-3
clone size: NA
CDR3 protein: CAISEPTPGRAFF
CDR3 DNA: TGTGCCATCAGTGAGCCGACCCCGGGACGAGCTTTCTTT

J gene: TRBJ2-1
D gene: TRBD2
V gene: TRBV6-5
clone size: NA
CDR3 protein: CASSSTSGGDEQFF
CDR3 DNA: TGTGCCAGCAGTTCGACTAGCGGGGGTGATGAGCAGTTCTTC

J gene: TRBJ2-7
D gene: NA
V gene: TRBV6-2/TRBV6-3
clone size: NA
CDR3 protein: CASSYDALERTYEQYF
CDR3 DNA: TGTGCCAGCAGTTATGACGCCCTGGAGAGGACCTACGAGCAGTACTTC

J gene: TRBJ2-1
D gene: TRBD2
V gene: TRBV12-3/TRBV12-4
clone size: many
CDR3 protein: CASSPPGLAVYNEQFF
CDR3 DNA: TGTGCCAGCAGTCCCCCAGGACTAGCCGTATACAATGAGCAGTTCTTC

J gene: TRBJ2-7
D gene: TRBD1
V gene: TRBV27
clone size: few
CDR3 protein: CASSSTKDRALSYEQYF
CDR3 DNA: TGTGCCAGCAGTTCTACGAAGGACAGGGCCCTCTCCTACGAGCAGTACTTC

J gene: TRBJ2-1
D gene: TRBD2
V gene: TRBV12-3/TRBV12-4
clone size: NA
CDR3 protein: CASSSSGSNFNEQFF
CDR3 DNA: TGTGCCAGCAGTTCTAGCGGGAGCAATTTCAATGAGCAGTTCTTC

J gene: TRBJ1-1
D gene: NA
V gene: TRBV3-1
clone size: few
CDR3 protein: CASRSASEEAFF
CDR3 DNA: TGTGCCAGCAGGTCAGCTAGCGAGGAAGCTTTCTTT

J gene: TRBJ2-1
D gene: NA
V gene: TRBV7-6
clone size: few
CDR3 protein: CASSLEVGSSYNEQFF
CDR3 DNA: TGTGCCAGCAGCTTAGAGGTCGGGAGCTCCTACAATGAGCAGTTCTTC

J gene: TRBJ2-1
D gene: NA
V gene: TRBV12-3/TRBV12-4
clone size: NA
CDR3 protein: CASSLSGAGGAHEQFF
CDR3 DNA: TGTGCCAGCAGTTTAAGCGGGGCAGGGGGGGCCCATGAGCAGTTCTTC

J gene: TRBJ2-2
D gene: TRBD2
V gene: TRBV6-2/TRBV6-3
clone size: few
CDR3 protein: CASSYSAGAGELFF
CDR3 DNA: TGTGCCAGCAGTTACTCAGCGGGAGCTGGGGAGCTGTTTTTT

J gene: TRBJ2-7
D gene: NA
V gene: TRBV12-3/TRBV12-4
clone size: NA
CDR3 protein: CASSSKGGGRYEQYF
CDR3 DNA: TGTGCCAGCAGTTCTAAGGGAGGTGGACGCTACGAGCAGTACTTC

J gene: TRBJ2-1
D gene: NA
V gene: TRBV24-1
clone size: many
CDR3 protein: CATSDRRTVWPLYNEQFF
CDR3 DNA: TGTGCCACCAGTGATCGTCGGACAGTTTGGCCCTTATACAATGAGCAGTTCTTC

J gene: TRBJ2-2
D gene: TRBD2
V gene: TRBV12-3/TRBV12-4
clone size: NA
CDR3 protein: CASSFSGGPNTGELFF
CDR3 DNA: TGTGCCAGCAGTTTTAGCGGGGGGCCGAACACCGGGGAGCTGTTTTTT

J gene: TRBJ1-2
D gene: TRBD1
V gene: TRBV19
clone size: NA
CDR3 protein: CASSISQGEDGYTF
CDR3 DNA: TGTGCCAGTAGTATTTCGCAGGGGGAGGATGGCTACACCTTC

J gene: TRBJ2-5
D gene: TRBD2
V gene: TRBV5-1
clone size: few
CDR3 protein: CASSLVPSGGAQETQYF
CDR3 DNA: TGCGCCAGCAGCTTGGTCCCTAGCGGGGGGGCCCAGGAGACCCAGTACTTC

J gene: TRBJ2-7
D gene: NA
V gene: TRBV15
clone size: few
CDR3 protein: CATSREHKGLYEQYF
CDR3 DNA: TGTGCCACCAGCAGAGAACACAAGGGGCTCTACGAGCAGTACTTC

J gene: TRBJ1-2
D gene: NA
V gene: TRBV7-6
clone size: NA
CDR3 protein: CASSPLGANYGYTF
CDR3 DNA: TGTGCCAGCAGCCCCCTGGGCGCAAACTATGGCTACACCTTC

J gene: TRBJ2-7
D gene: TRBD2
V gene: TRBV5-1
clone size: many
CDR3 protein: CASSSLSGRAHEQYF
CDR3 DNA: TGCGCCAGCAGCTCACTTAGCGGGAGGGCCCACGAGCAGTACTTC

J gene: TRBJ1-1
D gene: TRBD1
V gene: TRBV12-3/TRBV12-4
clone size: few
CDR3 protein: CASSPGTGSLQAFF
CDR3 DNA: TGTGCCAGCAGCCCCGGGACAGGGTCCTTACAAGCTTTCTTT

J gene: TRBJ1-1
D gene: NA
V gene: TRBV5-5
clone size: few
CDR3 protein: CASSFAGLRQGNTEAFF
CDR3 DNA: TGTGCCAGCAGCTTCGCGGGACTCCGGCAGGGGAACACTGAAGCTTTCTTT

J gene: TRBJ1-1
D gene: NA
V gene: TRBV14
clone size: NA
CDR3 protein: CASSRNSGRIDTEAFF
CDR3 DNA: TGTGCCAGCAGCCGGAATTCAGGGCGGATCGACACTGAAGCTTTCTTT

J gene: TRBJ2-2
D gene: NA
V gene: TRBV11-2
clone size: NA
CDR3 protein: CASSLVPTNTGELFF
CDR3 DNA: TGTGCCAGCAGCTTAGTCCCCACGAACACCGGGGAGCTGTTTTTT

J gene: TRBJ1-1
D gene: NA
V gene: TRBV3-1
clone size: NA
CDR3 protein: CASSQGPGGAFF
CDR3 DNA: TGTGCCAGCAGCCAAGGACCCGGGGGAGCTTTCTTT

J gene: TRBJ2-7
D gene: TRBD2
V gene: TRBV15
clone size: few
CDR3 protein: CATSPGLAGVTTYEQYF
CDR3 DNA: TGTGCCACCAGCCCCGGACTAGCGGGCGTAACTACCTACGAGCAGTACTTC

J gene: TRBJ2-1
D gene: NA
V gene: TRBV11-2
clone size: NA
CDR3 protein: CASSLVALSSYNEQFF
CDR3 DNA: TGTGCCAGCAGCTTAGTGGCCTTAAGCTCCTACAATGAGCAGTTCTTC

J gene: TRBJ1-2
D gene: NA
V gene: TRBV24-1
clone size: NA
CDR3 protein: CATSDPRRPNYTF
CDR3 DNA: TGTGCCACCAGTGACCCACGACGGCCCAACTACACCTTC